A few counts support the clone carrying this T cell receptor (beta chain). Antigen: not known. Mismatch with germline at one junction end may stem from a read error. The data derive from a study of T cell repertoires in cytomegalovirus infection. Study context: Public TCR beta signatures were indicative of both CMV infection and a matching HLA type.

Findings and caveats of the study: Predominance within the ex vivo response was attributable to HLA-C-restricted CMV-specific TCR beta clonotypes. Frequencies of public TCR beta families were cumulated, and this identified carriers of CMV plus the relevant HLA.

TCRdb fed the reads into MiXCR, producing one record per CDR3 protein. The sample has 250,000 or so distinct CDR3 sequences, approximately 13% seen once. CDR3 length: 13 residues. The sample was PBMCs. This clonotype originated in a human donor in good health (CMV status not recorded). Some clones in this sample may be carry-over from other donors' samples. The chain has TRBV12-3 or TRBV12-4 and TRBJ2-3; 13 bases agree with TRBD2. The CDR3 spells CASSSPSGTSGVF. The CDR3 bases are TGTGCCAGCAGCTCCCCCTCCGGGACTAGCGGGGTGTTT.